This T cell receptor (beta chain) emerged from a study of Ad26.COV2.S vaccination and SARS-CoV-2 variants (dated by TCRdb to 2020 to 2022). Notes on the research overall: Donors in the vaccine arm were drawn from COV1001, a multicentre, randomized, double-blind, placebo-controlled phase I-IIa trial testing Ad26.COV2.S in healthy adults. TCRbeta repertoire sequencing was used to assess the specificity and breadth of SARS-CoV-2-reactive T cell receptors after Ad26.COV2.S vaccination. Trial participants were randomized into five groups of five, in which low-dose or high-dose Ad26.COV2.S was given once or twice, or placebo was given on both occasions. A total of 32 samples were included in the TCR-sequenced set, comprising roughly 20 Ad26.COV2.S vaccine recipients, 5 placebo recipients and 8 SARS-CoV-2 convalescent individuals. Throughout the experiments and outcome assessment, investigators stayed blinded to trial group allocation. Ad26.COV2.S was administered intramuscularly at a dose of 5x10^10 or 1x10^11 viral particles, either as one shot or as two shots given 56 days apart. Overall study results and their limits: The study lacked the statistical power to compare responses across vaccine doses or regimens. After vaccination, spike-specific CD8+ and CD4+ T cell responses were reported to show substantial breadth. It was noted by the authors that total T cell responses may have been underestimated by the TCR breadth and depth analyses. Non-spike TCR breadth was comparable between vaccine and placebo recipients, consistent with the vaccine containing only spike. Spike-specific TCR breadth was higher in Ad26.COV2.S recipients than in placebo recipients (P = 0.0014).

This clone was recorded at least ten times. There is no known antigen for this receptor. Per-nucleotide qualities are absent, and no much larger clonotype sits a single base away. CDR1 ENHRY and CDR2 SYGVKD are derived from the germline V gene. Ends trimmed: V by 3 bases, J by 4 bases; bases unmatched to a gene: 2. The CDR3, from cysteine to phenylalanine, totals 13 residues. Only the CDR3 part of the read is kept: 39 bases, read in frame from the first base. The immunoSEQ Assay was the method used to sequence TCRbeta CDR3 regions. After extraction, genomic DNA underwent amplification by bias-controlled multiplex PCR, followed by high-throughput sequencing. Per the authors' processing: Collapsing and filtering of sequences were performed to quantify the absolute abundance of each unique TCRbeta CDR3 region. Usable DNA was measured by amplifying reference genes present in all nucleated cells, and TCRbeta template counts were normalized to that usable DNA to estimate T cell fraction. Repertoire TCRs were annotated as SARS-CoV-2-specific when V gene, CDR3 amino acid sequence and J gene were exactly matched to a known reactive TCR set. The reference SARS-CoV-2 TCR set was obtained from MIRA and was filtered for enrichment in COVID-19-positive ImmuneCODE repertoires, whereby public or cross-reactive TCRs were removed. Drawing on the MIRA antigens, annotated TCRs were analysed further at the level of specific ORF or position within ORF. Breadth was defined as annotated unique rearrangements over total unique productive rearrangements; depth was the summed frequency of those rearrangements. TCR breadth was compared between groups using two-sided Wilcoxon rank-sum tests. The immuneACCESS repertoire file appears here via TCRdb, limited to in-frame rearrangements. These files lack a portion of the clones; in checked studies, under half of the deficit traces to unresolved V genes, and the cause of the others is not known. V, J and clone size reflect that table, while D and trimming were determined from the DNA. The sample data list some 290,000 clones, and around 85% of these were observed just once. 2% to 2.5% of the sample goes to the ten largest clones.

Read against the paper, the sample's treatment or condition label means: around 19 received Ad26.COV2.S at low or high dose, single or two shots; five or six received placebo; per-sample allocation not given. For vaccine and placebo recipients, repertoires were sequenced using samples collected on day 63 after the first injection. In Cohort 1b, fewer than 30 adults aged 18-55 years were enrolled at a single site in Boston, USA, between 29 July and 7 August 2020. Ad26.COV2.S was a replication-incompetent adenovirus type 26 vector that expressed a prefusion-stabilized SARS-CoV-2 spike protein derived from the original Wuhan strain.

The chain was built from TRBV10-3 and TRBJ1-2; the central 7 bases match TRBD1. The sequence was obtained from a person between 18 and 65 years old who received the Ad26.COV2.S COVID-19 vaccine or a placebo. The sequencing here drew on peripheral blood, taken in a trial of Ad26.COV2.S vaccine versus placebo. The CDR3 here reads CAISEQGTYGYTF. The nucleotides are TGTGCCATCAGTGAACAGGGGACCTATGGCTACACCTTC.